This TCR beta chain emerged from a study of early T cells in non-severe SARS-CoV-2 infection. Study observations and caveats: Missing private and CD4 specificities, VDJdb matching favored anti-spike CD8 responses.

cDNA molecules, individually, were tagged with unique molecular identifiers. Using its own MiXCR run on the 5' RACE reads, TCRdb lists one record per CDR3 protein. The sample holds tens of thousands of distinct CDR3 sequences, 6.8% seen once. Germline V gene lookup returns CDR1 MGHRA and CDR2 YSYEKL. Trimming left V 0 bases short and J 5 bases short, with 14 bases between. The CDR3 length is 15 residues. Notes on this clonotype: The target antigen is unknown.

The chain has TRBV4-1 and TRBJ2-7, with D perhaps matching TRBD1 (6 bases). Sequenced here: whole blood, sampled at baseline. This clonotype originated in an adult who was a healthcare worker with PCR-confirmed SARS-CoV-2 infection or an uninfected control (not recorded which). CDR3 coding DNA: TGCGCCAGCAGCCAAGAGTTAACAGGGTCCCACGAGCAGTACTTC. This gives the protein CASSQELTGSHEQYF.